What follows describes a single T cell receptor beta chain. The data belong to a study of cytomegalovirus exposure and HLA in healthy donors. The PCR ran on 60 Vbeta and 13 Jbeta primers. Generated by immunoSEQ multiplex PCR, the TCRdb table keeps only in-frame clones and is missing some. The table lists 73,000 or so clones, roughly 73% of them singletons. CDR1 is SGHAT, CDR2 FQNNGV, per germline. Trimming took off 3 bases at V and 5 bases at J, with 12 bases between the two ends. CDR3 length equals 14 residues. The V and J genes are TRBV11-2 and TRBJ2-3; tentative D call: TRBD2 (5 bases). Sequencing used PBMCs. The receptor's source is a middle-aged woman in good health and CMV-seropositive. The CDR3 DNA is TGTGCCAGCAGCTTTCCCGGGAAAGGAGATACGCAGTATTTT. Translated: CASSFPGKGDTQYF. Combining the CDR3 with reference TRBV11-2 and TRBJ2-3 gives the whole variable domain EAGVAQSPRYKIIEKRQSVAFWCNPISGHATLYWYQQILGQGPKLLIQFQNNGVVDDSQLPKDRFSAERLKGVDSTLKIQPAKLEDSAVYLCASSFPGKGDTQYFGPGTRLTVL.